The sequence of this TCR beta chain was determined in a study of cytomegalovirus exposure and HLA in healthy donors. About this clone itself: Antigen specificity is unknown.

The method was immunoSEQ multiplex PCR; TCRdb's version includes in-frame clones alone and lacks a portion of them. The data hold under 200,000 clones, with nearly 90% observed a single time. Study observations and caveats: Most TCR sequences were uncommon, yet certain public TCRs appeared in many donors. A list of 150 to 200 TCR beta chains associated with cytomegalovirus was given. TCR clusters originating in the first cohort tended to co-occur in the 100 to 150 validation repertoires, according to a later analysis.

It was the approximately 120-subject validation cohort, separate from the approximately 620-subject first cohort, to which the donors belonged. V trimming: 3 bases; J trimming: 12 bases; junction bases outside the gene matches: 12. The germline V gene encodes CDR1 SGDLS and CDR2 YYNGEE. The CDR3 contains 15 residues. This TCR came from a man aged 18-30 years in good health and CMV-seropositive. What was sequenced was PBMCs. The genes are TRBV9 and TRBJ2-1, with TRBD1 matching 10 bases. The CDR3 loop reads CASSGPGTGEVRQFF. In DNA, the CDR3 is TGTGCCAGCAGCGGACCCGGGACAGGGGAGGTTCGGCAGTTCTTC.